This T cell receptor (beta chain) was identified during a study of T cell responses to AZD1222 COVID-19 vaccine. About the study: Samples with a second dose at about 4 or about 12 weeks were pooled together.

Profiled with immunoSEQ multiplex PCR; TCRdb holds only in-frame clones, not every one. In the table there are 95,000 to 150,000 clones, roughly 90% of which are singletons. The CDR3 consists of 15 residues. Germline V gene data show CDR1 as MNHNY and CDR2 as SVGAGI (reference sequence). V lost 0 bases, J lost 6 bases, and 9 bases lay in between. The starting material was peripheral blood, obtained on day 0 of AZD1222 vaccination. This sequence joins TRBV6-6 and TRBJ1-6; D is uncertain. The TCR sequence derives from an adult in good health. The CDR3 bases are TGTGCCAGCAGTTACTCCCCAGAGAGTAATTCACCCCTCCACTTT. Amino acid sequence: CASSYSPESNSPLHF.